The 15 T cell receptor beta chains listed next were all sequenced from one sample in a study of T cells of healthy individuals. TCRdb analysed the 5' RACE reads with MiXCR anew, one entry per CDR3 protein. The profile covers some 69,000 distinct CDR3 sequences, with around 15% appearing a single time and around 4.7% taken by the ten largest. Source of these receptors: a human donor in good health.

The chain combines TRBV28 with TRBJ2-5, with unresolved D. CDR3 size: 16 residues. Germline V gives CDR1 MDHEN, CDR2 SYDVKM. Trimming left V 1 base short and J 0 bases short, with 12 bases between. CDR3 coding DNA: TGTGCCAGCAGTTTATATAAGGGCCGGTACCAAGAGACCCAGTACTTC. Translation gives CASSLYKGRYQETQYF.

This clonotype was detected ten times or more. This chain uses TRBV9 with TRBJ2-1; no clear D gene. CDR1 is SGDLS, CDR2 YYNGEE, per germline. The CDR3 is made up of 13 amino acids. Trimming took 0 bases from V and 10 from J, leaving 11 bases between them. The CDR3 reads CASSVEDRGEQFF. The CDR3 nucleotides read TGTGCCAGCAGCGTAGAGGATCGTGGGGAGCAGTTCTTC. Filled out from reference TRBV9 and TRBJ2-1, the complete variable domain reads DSGVTQTPKHLITATGQRVTLRCSPRSGDLSVYWYQQSLDQGLQFLIQYYNGEERAKGNILERFSAQQFPDLHSELNLSSLELGDSALYFCASSVEDRGEQFFGPGTRLTVL.

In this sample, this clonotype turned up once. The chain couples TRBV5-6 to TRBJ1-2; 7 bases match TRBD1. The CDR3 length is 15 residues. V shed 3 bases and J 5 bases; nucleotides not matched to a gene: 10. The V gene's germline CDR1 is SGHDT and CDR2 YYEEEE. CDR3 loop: CASSSDRARKYGYTF. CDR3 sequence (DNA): TGTGCCAGCAGCTCTGACAGGGCTCGGAAATATGGCTACACCTTC.

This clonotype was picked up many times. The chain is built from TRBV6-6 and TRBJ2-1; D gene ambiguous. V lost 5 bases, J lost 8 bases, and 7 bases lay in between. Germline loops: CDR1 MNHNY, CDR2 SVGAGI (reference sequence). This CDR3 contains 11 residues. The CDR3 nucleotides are TGTGCCAGCAGTCGACGCGATGAGCAGTTCTTC. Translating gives CASSRRDEQFF.

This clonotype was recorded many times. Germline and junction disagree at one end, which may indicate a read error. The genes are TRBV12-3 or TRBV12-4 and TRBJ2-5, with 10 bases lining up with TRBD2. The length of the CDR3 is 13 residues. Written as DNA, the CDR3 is TGTGCCAGCAGTCTAGCGGGAGCAGAGACCCAGTACTTC. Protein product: CASSLAGAETQYF.

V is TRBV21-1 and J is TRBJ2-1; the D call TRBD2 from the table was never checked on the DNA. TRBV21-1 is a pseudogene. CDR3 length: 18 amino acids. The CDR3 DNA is TGTGCCAGCAGCAATGGGGATCGGCGGGCCTGCTCCTACAATGAGCAGTTCTTC. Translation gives CASSNGDRRACSYNEQFF.

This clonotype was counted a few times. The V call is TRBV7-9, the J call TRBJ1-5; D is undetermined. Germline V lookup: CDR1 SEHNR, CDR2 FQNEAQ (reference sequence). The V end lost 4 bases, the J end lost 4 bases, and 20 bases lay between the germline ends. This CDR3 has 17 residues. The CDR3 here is CASSSVPRARENQPQHF. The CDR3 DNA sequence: TGTGCCAGCAGCTCAGTCCCCCGGGCAAGAGAGAATCAGCCCCAGCATTTT.

CDR3 sequence reads: CASSYRGDQPQHF. CDR3 DNA: TGTGCCAGCAGCTACAGGGGGGATCAGCCCCAGCATTTT. This chain connects TRBV7-9 to TRBJ1-5; 8 nucleotides match TRBD1. The germline CDR1 and CDR2 sequences are SEHNR and FQNEAQ (reference sequence). Trimming at V came to 4 bases and at J to 5 bases, leaving 1 base not matched to a gene. CDR3 length: 13 amino acids.

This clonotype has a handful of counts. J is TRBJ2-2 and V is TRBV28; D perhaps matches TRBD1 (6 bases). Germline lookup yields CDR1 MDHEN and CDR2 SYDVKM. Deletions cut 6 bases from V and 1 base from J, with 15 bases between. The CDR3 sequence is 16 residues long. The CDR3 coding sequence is TGTGCCAGCAGCCTAAGGGACACCCTGAACACCGGGGAGCTGTTTTTT. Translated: CASSLRDTLNTGELFF.

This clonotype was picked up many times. The CDR3 nucleotides read TGTGCCAGCAGCCCCGGGACAGGGGGCAATGAGCAGTTCTTC. Translating gives CASSPGTGGNEQFF. The chain carries TRBV6-4 and TRBJ2-1, with 11 bases fitting TRBD1. The germline gives CDR1 MRHNA, CDR2 SNTAGT. The CDR3 spans 14 residues. V shed 6 bases, J shed 6 bases, and the junction held 4 bases outside the gene matches.

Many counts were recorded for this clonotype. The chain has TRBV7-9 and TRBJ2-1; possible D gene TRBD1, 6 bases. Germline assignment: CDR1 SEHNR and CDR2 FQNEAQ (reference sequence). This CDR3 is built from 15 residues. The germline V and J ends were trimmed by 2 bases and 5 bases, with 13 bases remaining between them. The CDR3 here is CASSLTGTTNNEQFF. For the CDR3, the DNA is TGTGCCAGCAGCTTAACCGGGACAACGAACAATGAGCAGTTCTTC.

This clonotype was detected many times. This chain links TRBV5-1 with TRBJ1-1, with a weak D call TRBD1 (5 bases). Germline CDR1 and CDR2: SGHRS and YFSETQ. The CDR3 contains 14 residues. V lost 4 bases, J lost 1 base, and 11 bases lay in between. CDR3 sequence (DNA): TGCGCCAGCAGCATGGGACCGACGAACACTGAAGCTTTCTTT. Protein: CASSMGPTNTEAFF.

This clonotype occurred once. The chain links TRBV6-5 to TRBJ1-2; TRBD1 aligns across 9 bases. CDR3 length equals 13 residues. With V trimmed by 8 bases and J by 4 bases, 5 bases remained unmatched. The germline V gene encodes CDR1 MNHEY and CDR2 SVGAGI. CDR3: CASGTGTGYGYTF. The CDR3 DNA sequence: TGTGCCAGCGGGACAGGGACCGGCTATGGCTACACCTTC.

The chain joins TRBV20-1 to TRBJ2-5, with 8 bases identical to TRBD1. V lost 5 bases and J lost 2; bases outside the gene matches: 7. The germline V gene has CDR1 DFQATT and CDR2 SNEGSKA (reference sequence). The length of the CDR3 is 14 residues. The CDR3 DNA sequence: TGCAGTGCTCGCCGGGACAGGAGACAAGAGACCCAGTACTTC. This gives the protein CSARRDRRQETQYF.

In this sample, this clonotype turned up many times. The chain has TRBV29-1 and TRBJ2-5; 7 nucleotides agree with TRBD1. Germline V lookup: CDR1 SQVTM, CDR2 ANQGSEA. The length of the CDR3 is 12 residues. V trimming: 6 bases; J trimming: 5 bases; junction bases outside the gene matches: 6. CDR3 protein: CSVQGFVETQYF. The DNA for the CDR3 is TGCAGCGTACAGGGGTTTGTTGAGACCCAGTACTTC.